Listed here are 14 T cell receptor beta chains from one sample, sequenced in a study of control samples from healthy donors and cancer patients. Only in-frame clones appear in the TCRdb table, and some are missing; sequencing was by immunoSEQ multiplex PCR. The data show roughly 98,000 clones, with approximately 93% seen just once and more than 7% held by the top ten. The sample was blood. The receptors were gathered from a man younger than 30 in good health.

The chain uses TRBV2 and TRBJ2-2, with TRBD1 identical over 7 bases. V dropped 4 bases and J dropped 3; count of bases not matched to a gene: 5. The CDR3 contains 15 residues. CDR1 and CDR2 (germline): SNHLY, FYNNEI. As DNA, the CDR3 is TGTGCCAGCAGTGGTTGGACAGGAGACACCGGGGAGCTGTTTTTT. Residues: CASSGWTGDTGELFF. The full variable domain, with the rest looked up from reference TRBV2 and TRBJ2-2, is EPEVTQTPSHQVTQMGQEVILRCVPISNHLYFYWYRQILGQKVEFLVSFYNNEISEKSEIFDDQFSVERPDGSNFTLKIRSTKLEDSAMYFCASSGWTGDTGELFFGEGSRLTVL.

The chain employs TRBV4-1 and TRBJ2-5, with 7 bases matching TRBD1. Germline-derived CDR1 and CDR2 are MGHRA and YSYEKL. The CDR3 runs to 16 residues. The junction had 8 bases not matched to a gene; V was cut back by 2 bases and J by 2 bases. CDR3 residues: CASSQRPGQQQETQYF. The CDR3 DNA reads as TGCGCCAGCAGCCAACGACCGGGACAGCAACAAGAGACCCAGTACTTC.

By sample share, this clone is medium-sized. The chain recombines TRBV12-2 with TRBJ2-7. TRBV12-2 has pseudogene status. The CDR3 totals 14 residues. The CDR3 sequence: CASRLDRRSYEQYF. CDR3 sequence (DNA): TGTGCAAGTCGCTTAGACAGGAGGTCCTACGAGCAGTACTTC.

V and J are TRBV6-5 and TRBJ1-5; no clear D gene. Germline V gene lookup returns CDR1 MNHEY and CDR2 SVGAGI. V dropped 7 bases and J dropped 2 bases, with 6 bases sitting between them. The CDR3 loop spans 12 amino acids. The CDR3 spells CASKQRNQPQHF. DNA of the CDR3: TGTGCCAGCAAACAACGCAATCAGCCCCAGCATTTT.

The genes are TRBV7-8 and TRBJ2-1, with TRBD2 identical over 11 bases. Germline loops: CDR1 SGHVS, CDR2 FQNEAQ. The CDR3 contains 17 residues. V lost 5 bases to trimming and J lost 3 bases; unmatched junction nucleotides: 9. CDR3 sequence: CASSLRASGRRYNEQFF. The CDR3 DNA is TGTGCCAGCAGCCTAAGGGCTAGCGGGAGGCGCTACAATGAGCAGTTCTTC.

The chain uses TRBV2 and TRBJ1-3; no clear D. This CDR3 has 14 amino acids. Germline V gene sequence: CDR1 SNHLY, CDR2 FYNNEI. Between the trimmed V and J ends, which lost 7 bases and 4 bases, there was a span of 14 bases. In DNA, the CDR3 is TGTGCCAGCATTATGGCTTCGAGAGGAAACACCATATATTTT. Its translation is CASIMASRGNTIYF.

The chain is built from TRBV7-2 and TRBJ2-5, with unresolved D. This CDR3 contains 13 residues. From germline, CDR1 is SGHTA and CDR2 FQGNSA. The ends were cut back, 5 bases at V and 2 bases at J, with 9 bases in the middle. The CDR3 loop reads CASSPRTQETQYF. CDR3 coding DNA: TGTGCCAGCAGCCCGCGGACGCAAGAGACCCAGTACTTC.

The chain carries TRBV5-3 and TRBJ1-4; maybe TRBD1 (5 bases). TRBV5-3 is filed as an ORF, its function uncertain. V was clipped by 4 bases and J by 0 bases, with 10 bases between them. CDR3 size: 15 residues. The CDR3 here is CARSGGPSTNEKLFF. The CDR3 DNA reads TGTGCCAGAAGCGGGGGACCGTCAACTAATGAAAAACTGTTTTTT.

This chain connects TRBV19 to TRBJ1-1, with TRBD1 as a possible D gene (6 bases). V was trimmed by 5 bases and J by 5 bases, leaving 12 bases between them. CDR3 length: 13 residues. Germline V gene sequence: CDR1 LNHDA, CDR2 SQIVND (reference sequence). The CDR3 DNA reads as TGTGCCAGTAGTTTCTTTCAGGGGACTGAAGCTTTCTTT. Translation gives CASSFFQGTEAFF.

This clone was found a few times. V usage is TRBV10-1 and J usage is TRBJ1-1; weak D call: TRBD1 (6 bases). Germline V CDR1 and CDR2: WNHNN, SYGVQD (reference sequence). CDR3 length: 13 amino acids. Trimming pared 2 bases from V and 10 bases from J, leaving 14 bases between. The CDR3 spells CASSELHRAAAFF. The CDR3 region has the DNA TGCGCCAGCAGTGAGCTCCACAGGGCTGCAGCTTTCTTT.

V gene TRBV29-1 combines with J gene TRBJ1-3; D unresolved. The germline gives CDR1 SQVTM, CDR2 ANQGSEA. The CDR3 loop spans 14 amino acids. V lost 3 bases and J lost 1, with 10 bases in between. CDR3 amino acids: CSVDPGLSGNTIYF. The CDR3 coding sequence is TGCAGCGTTGACCCGGGCCTTTCTGGAAACACCATATATTTT.

The chain carries TRBV5-1 and TRBJ1-1; weak D call: TRBD1 (5 bases). CDR3 length: 13 amino acids. The germline V and J ends were trimmed by 1 base and 5 bases, with 9 bases remaining between them. Germline CDR1 and CDR2: SGHRS and YFSETQ. The CDR3 nucleotides are TGCGCCAGCAGCTTGAAACAGGAGACTGAAGCTTTCTTT. It specifies CASSLKQETEAFF.

This chain uses TRBV7-2 with TRBJ2-7; possible D gene TRBD1, 6 bases. CDR1 SGHTA and CDR2 FQGNSA come from the germline V gene. This CDR3 has 13 residues. V was cut by 1 base and J by 8 bases, with 12 bases left in between. The CDR3 reads CASSLVGAQKQYF. CDR3 sequence (DNA): TGTGCCAGCAGCTTAGTGGGGGCGCAGAAGCAGTACTTC.

CDR3 DNA sequence: TGCAGCCTGTACCCCGGGACTAGCGCTTTCAATGAGCAGTTCTTC. This encodes CSLYPGTSAFNEQFF. The rearrangement joins TRBV29-1 to TRBJ2-1; TRBD2 agrees at 10 bases. Germline V CDR1 and CDR2: SQVTM, ANQGSEA. V gave up 8 bases and J gave up 6 bases; unmatched junction bases: 13. The CDR3 is made up of 15 amino acids.